This T cell receptor (beta chain) emerged from a study of Tregs in tolerant kidney transplant recipients. Overall study findings and caveats: Activated donor B cell expansion appeared to reveal the most relevant donor-specific TCRbeta repertoire. No direct test of biological reproducibility was done here. The small number of patients limits these findings pending further validation.

As concerns this clone: Its antigen is as yet unknown.

Sequencing used immunoSEQ multiplex PCR; TCRdb keeps in-frame clones, though not all of them. The sample yields roughly 120,000 clones, around 94% seen once. CD4+CD25+CD127- Tregs, CD4+CD25- non-Tregs, CD4 and CD8 cells were sorted. The ends lost 2 bases at V and 9 bases at J; junction bases unmatched: 15. The CDR3 sequence is 17 residues long. CDR1 and CDR2 (germline): SGHKS, YYEKEE (reference sequence). The gene calls are TRBV5-5 and TRBJ2-1; TRBD2 agrees at 9 bases. The TCR comes from a human donor in good health. The material sequenced was CD4+ T cells from blood. The DNA for the CDR3 is TGTGCCAGCAGCTTTCTGTTCCGCCCTAGCGGGATTTCTGAGCAGTTCTTC. Residues: CASSFLFRPSGISEQFF.